This passage covers 7 T cell receptor beta chains from one sample sequenced in a study of early T cells in non-severe SARS-CoV-2 infection. Using its own MiXCR run on the 5' RACE reads, TCRdb lists one record per CDR3 protein. The profile shows 50,000 to 75,000 distinct CDR3 sequences, approximately 6.1% of them singletons. The sample was whole blood, taken at baseline. The receptors shown here come from an adult who was a healthcare worker with PCR-confirmed SARS-CoV-2 infection or an uninfected control (not recorded which).

Remarks on this clonotype: A much larger clone lies a single base off, so this may be a read error. The chain employs TRBV11-2 and TRBJ2-7; D not resolved. The ends were cut back, 3 bases at V and 3 bases at J, with 12 bases in the middle. The CDR3 is made up of 14 amino acids. Germline assignment: CDR1 SGHAT and CDR2 FQNNGV. As DNA, the CDR3 is TGTGCCAGCAGCTTTGTTAGGAGCCTCTACGAGCAGTACTTC. Amino acid sequence: CASSFVRSLYEQYF. Full variable domain (remainder filled in from reference TRBV11-2 and TRBJ2-7): EAGVAQSPRYKIIEKRQSVAFWCNPISGHATLYWYQQILGQGPKLLIQFQNNGVVDDSQLPKDRFSAERLKGVDSTLKIQPAKLEDSAVYLCASSFVRSLYEQYFGPGTRLTVT.

This clonotype was observed many times. The V gene is TRBV4-1, the J gene TRBJ2-3, with 12 bases fitting TRBD2. Trimming took 2 bases from V and 5 from J; bases not matched to a gene: 14. Germline V gene data show CDR1 as MGHRA and CDR2 as YSYEKL. This CDR3 is built from 19 residues. CDR3 coding DNA: TGCGCCAGCAGCCAAAGGGGAGGCGCTAGCGGGAGGGGATTAGATACGCAGTATTTT. Amino acids: CASSQRGGASGRGLDTQYF.

There are many counts of this clonotype. The chain combines TRBV20-1 with TRBJ2-3; 12 bases align to TRBD2. The germline CDR1 and CDR2 sequences are DFQATT and SNEGSKA (reference sequence). This CDR3 contains 16 residues. V lost 3 bases and J lost 0; bases outside the gene matches: 4. As DNA, the CDR3 is TGCAGTGCTAGGGTGGGACTAGCGGGTAGCACAGATACGCAGTATTTT. Translating gives CSARVGLAGSTDTQYF.

This clonotype was observed many times. The chain has TRBV6-5 and TRBJ2-3; 12 bases agree with TRBD2. The CDR3 length is 17 residues. Germline V lookup: CDR1 MNHEY, CDR2 SVGAGI. V was clipped by 2 bases and J by 1 base; unmatched bases: 4. CDR3 in DNA: TGTGCCAGCAGTTACCCGACTAGCGGGAGTGGCACAGATACGCAGTATTTT. This gives the protein CASSYPTSGSGTDTQYF.

This clonotype has more than one count but fewer than ten. CDR3 sequence reads: CASSSDSPGNTIYF. In DNA form, the CDR3 reads TGTGCCAGCAGCTCTGACAGTCCTGGAAACACCATATATTTT. The chain recombines TRBV7-9 with TRBJ1-3, with TRBD1 as a possible D gene (5 bases). Germline CDR1 is SEHNR and CDR2 is FQNEAQ (reference sequence). The CDR3 extends over 14 amino acids. Between the trimmed V and J ends, which lost 4 bases and 2 bases, there was a span of 9 bases.

The chain employs TRBV5-1 and TRBJ2-1; D remains unclear. The germline gives CDR1 SGHRS, CDR2 YFSETQ. The CDR3 totals 16 residues. The V end was cut by 1 base, the J end by 0 bases, with 11 bases between. CDR3 amino acids: CASSLMGSSSYNEQFF. Here the CDR3 DNA reads TGCGCCAGCAGCTTGATGGGGTCGAGCTCCTACAATGAGCAGTTCTTC. Filled out from reference TRBV5-1 and TRBJ2-1, the complete variable domain reads KAGVTQTPRYLIKTRGQQVTLSCSPISGHRSVSWYQQTPGQGLQFLFEYFSETQRNKGNFPGRFSGRQFSNSRSEMNVSTLELGDSALYLCASSLMGSSSYNEQFFGPGTRLTVL.

Worth noting for this clonotype: At one of its ends the junction is not consistent with the germline gene, which may arise from a read error. The chain recombines TRBV9 with TRBJ1-4; D remains unclear. CDR3 length: 16 amino acids. CDR1 is SGDLS, CDR2 YYNGEE, per germline. The CDR3 loop reads CASSQAVRPRKEKLFF. The CDR3 DNA is TGTGCGAGCAGCCAGGCCGTAAGGCCGAGAAAAGAAAAACTGTTTTTT.